This T cell receptor (beta chain) derives from a study of T cell responses to AZD1222 COVID-19 vaccine. Background on the study: Analysis merged second doses at about 4 or about 12 weeks.

For this clone: Its antigen is currently unknown.

Sequenced by immunoSEQ multiplex PCR; TCRdb stores in-frame clones only, minus some. The repertoire holds 95,000 to 110,000 clones, with about 90% as singletons. The CDR3 loop spans 12 amino acids. Germline CDR1 reads SGHRS; CDR2 reads YFSETQ. V lost 4 bases and J lost 11; bases outside the gene matches: 7. General observations from the study: White British donors predominated, females outnumbered males, and clonal diversity was possibly underestimated. Spike-specific TCR repertoires showed rising breadth and depth after two AZD1222 doses.

This chain links TRBV5-1 with TRBJ2-5, with TRBD2 identical over 8 bases. The TCR comes from an adult in good health. Here the sequenced sample was peripheral blood, taken on day 0 of AZD1222 vaccination. CDR3 DNA: TGCGCCAGCAGCGAGATAGCGGGGCCTCAGTACTTC. Its protein is CASSEIAGPQYF.